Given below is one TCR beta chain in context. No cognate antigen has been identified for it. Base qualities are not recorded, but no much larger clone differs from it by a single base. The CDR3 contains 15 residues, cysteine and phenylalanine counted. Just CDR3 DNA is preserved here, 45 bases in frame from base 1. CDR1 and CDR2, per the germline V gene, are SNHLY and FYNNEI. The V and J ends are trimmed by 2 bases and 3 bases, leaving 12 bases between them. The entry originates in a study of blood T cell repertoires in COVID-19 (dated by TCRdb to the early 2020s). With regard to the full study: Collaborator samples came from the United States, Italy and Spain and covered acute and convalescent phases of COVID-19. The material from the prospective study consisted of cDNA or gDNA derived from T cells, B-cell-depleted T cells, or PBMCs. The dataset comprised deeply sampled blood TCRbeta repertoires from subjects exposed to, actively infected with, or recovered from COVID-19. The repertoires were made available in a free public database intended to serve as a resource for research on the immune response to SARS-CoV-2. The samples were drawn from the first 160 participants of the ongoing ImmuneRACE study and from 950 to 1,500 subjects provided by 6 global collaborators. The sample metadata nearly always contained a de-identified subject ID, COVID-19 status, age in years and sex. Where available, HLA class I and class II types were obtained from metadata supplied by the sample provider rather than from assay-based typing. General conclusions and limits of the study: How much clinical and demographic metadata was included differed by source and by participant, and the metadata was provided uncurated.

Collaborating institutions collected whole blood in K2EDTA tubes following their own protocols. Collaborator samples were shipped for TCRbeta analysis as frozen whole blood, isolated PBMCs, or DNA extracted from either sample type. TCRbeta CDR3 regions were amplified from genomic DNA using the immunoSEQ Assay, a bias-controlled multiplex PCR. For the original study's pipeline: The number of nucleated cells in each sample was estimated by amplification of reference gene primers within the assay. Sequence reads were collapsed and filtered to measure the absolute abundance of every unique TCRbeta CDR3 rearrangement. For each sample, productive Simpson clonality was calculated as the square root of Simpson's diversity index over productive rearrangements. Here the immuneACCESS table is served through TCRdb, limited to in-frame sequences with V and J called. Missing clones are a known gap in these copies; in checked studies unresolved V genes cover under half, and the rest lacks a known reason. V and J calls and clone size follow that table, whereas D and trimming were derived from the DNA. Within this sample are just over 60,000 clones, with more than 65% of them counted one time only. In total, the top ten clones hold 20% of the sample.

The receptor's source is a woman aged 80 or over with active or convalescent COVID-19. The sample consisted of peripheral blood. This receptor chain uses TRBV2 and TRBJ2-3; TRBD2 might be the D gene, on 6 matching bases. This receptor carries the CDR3 CASSERGGETDTQYF. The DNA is TGTGCCAGCAGTGAAAGGGGCGGGGAGACAGATACGCAGTATTTT.